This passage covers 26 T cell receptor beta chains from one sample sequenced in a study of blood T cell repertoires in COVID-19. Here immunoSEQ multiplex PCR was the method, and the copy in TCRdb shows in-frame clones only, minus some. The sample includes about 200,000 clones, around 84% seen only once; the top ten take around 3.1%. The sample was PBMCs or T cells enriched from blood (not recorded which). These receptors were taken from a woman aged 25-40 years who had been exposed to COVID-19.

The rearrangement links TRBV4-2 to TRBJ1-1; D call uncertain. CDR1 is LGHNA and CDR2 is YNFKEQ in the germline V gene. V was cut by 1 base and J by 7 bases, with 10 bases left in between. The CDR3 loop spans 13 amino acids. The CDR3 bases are TGTGCCAGCAGCCAAGCCTTCGCGCGTGAAGCTTTCTTT. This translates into CASSQAFAREAFF.

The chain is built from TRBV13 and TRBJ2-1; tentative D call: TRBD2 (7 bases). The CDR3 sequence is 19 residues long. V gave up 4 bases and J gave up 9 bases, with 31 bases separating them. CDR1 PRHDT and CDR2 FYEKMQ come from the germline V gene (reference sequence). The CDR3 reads CASSSDTPGGAFSYGEQFF. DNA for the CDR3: TGTGCCAGCAGCTCAGACACCCCGGGGGGCGCATTTTCATATGGTGAGCAGTTCTTC.

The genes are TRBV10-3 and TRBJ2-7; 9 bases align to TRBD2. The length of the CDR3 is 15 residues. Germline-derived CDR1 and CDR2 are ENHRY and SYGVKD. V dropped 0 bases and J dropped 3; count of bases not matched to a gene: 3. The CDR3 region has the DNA TGTGCCATCAGTGAGTCGAGCGGGGGGAACTACGAGCAGTACTTC. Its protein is CAISESSGGNYEQYF.

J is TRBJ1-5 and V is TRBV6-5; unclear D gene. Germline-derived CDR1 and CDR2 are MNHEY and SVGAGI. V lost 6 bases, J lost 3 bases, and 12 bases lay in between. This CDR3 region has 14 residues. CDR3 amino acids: CASRGDRDNQPQHF. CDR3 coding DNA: TGTGCCAGCAGGGGAGATAGGGACAATCAGCCCCAGCATTTT.

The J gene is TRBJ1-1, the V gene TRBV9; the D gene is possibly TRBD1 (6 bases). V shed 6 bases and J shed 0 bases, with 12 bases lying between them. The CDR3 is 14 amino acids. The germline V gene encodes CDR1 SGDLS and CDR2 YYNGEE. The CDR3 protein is CASTRDNLNTEAFF. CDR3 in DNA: TGTGCCAGCACACGGGACAATTTGAACACTGAAGCTTTCTTT.

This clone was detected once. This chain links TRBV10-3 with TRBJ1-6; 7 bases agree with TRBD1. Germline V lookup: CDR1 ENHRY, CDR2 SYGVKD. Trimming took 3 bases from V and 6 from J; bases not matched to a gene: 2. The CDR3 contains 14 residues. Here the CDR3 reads CAISEQGPNSPLHF. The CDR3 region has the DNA TGTGCCATCAGTGAACAGGGGCCTAATTCACCCCTCCACTTT.

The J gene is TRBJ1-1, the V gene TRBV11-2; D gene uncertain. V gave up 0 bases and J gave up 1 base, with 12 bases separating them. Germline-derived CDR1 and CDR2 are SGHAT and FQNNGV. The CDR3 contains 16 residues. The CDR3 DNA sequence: TGTGCCAGCAGCTTAGAGGTTTACATTGGGAACACTGAAGCTTTCTTT. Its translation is CASSLEVYIGNTEAFF.

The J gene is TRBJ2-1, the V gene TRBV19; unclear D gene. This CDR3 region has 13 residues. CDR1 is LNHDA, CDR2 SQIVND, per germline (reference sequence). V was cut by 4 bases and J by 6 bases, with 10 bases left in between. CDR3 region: CASSSTPVNEQFF. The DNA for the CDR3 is TGTGCCAGTAGTAGCACACCAGTCAATGAGCAGTTCTTC.

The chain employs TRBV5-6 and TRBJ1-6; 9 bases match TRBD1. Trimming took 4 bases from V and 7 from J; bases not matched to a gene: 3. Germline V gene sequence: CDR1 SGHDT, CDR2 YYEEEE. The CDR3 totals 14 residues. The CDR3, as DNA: TGTGCCAGCAGCCCTGGGACAGGGAATTCACCCCTCCACTTT. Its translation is CASSPGTGNSPLHF.

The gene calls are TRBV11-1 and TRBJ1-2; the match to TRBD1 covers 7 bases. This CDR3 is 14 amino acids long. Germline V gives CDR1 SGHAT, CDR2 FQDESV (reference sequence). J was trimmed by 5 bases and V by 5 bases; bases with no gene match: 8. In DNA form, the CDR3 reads TGTGCCAGCAGCCCCCAGACAGGGACGTATGGCTACACCTTC. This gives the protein CASSPQTGTYGYTF. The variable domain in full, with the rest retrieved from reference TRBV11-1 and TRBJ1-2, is EAEVAQSPRYKITEKSQAVAFWCDPISGHATLYWYRQILGQGPELLVQFQDESVVDDSQLPKDRFSAERLKGVDSTLKIQPAELGDSAMYLCASSPQTGTYGYTFGSGTRLTVV.

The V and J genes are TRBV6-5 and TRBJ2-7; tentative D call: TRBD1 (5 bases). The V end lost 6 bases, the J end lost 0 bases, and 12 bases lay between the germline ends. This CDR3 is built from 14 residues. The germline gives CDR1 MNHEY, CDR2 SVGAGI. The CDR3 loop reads CASSQDSYSYEQYF. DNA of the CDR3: TGTGCCAGCAGCCAAGACAGTTACTCCTACGAGCAGTACTTC.

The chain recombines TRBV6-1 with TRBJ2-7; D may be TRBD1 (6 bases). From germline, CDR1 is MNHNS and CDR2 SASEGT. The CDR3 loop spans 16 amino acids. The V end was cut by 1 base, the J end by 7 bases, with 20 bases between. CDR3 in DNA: TGTGCCAGCAGTGAAGAACTGACAGGCCCCCTACGGGAGCAGTACTTC. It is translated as CASSEELTGPLREQYF.

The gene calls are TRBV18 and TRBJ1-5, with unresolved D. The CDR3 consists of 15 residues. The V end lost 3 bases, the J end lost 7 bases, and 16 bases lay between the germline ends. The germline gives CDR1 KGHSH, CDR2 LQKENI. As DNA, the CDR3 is TGTGCCAGCTCACCGGATTCCGACTTCGGCCAGCCCCAGCATTTT. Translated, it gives CASSPDSDFGQPQHF.

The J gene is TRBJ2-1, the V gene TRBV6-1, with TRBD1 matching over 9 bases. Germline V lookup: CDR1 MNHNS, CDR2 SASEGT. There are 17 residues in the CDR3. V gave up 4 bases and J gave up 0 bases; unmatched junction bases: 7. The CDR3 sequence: CASSAWGQGSSYNEQFF. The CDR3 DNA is TGTGCCAGCAGTGCTTGGGGACAGGGAAGCTCCTACAATGAGCAGTTCTTC.

The CDR3: CASSQEGGFADTQYF. The CDR3 DNA reads TGCGCCAGCAGCCAAGAAGGCGGGTTCGCAGATACGCAGTATTTT. The chain links TRBV4-3 to TRBJ2-3, with a possible D match to TRBD2 (5 bases). Germline V lookup: CDR1 LGHNA, CDR2 YSLEER. The CDR3 is made up of 15 amino acids. Trimming took 0 bases from V and 4 from J, leaving 11 bases between them.

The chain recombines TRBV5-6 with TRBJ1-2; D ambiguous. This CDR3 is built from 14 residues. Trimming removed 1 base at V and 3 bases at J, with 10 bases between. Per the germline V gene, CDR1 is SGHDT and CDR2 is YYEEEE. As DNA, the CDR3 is TGTGCCAGCAGCTTGTCGGCGGTCGACTATGGCTACACCTTC. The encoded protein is CASSLSAVDYGYTF.

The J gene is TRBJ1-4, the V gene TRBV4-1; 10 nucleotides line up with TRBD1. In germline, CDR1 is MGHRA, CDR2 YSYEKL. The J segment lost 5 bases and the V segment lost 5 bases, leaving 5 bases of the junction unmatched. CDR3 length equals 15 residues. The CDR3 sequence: CASSTEDRGNEKLFF. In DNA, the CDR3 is TGCGCCAGCAGCACCGAGGACAGGGGGAATGAAAAACTGTTTTTT.

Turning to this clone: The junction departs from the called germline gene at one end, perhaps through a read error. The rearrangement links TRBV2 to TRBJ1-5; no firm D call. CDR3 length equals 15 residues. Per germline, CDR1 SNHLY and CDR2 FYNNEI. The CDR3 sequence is CASSEEVGSTQPQHF. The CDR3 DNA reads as TGTGCCAGCAGTGAAGAGGTGGGGAGCACTCAGCCCCAGCATTTT.

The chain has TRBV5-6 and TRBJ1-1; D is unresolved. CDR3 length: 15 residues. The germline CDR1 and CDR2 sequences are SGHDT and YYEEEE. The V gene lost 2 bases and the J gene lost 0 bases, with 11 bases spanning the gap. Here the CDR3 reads CASSFARRVNTEAFF. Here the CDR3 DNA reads TGTGCCAGCAGCTTCGCCAGGCGGGTGAACACTGAAGCTTTCTTT.

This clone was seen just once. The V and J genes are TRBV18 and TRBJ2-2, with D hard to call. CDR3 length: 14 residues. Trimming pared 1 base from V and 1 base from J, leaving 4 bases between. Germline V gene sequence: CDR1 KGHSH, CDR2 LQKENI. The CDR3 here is CASSPQQNTGELFF. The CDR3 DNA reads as TGTGCCAGCTCACCACAACAGAACACCGGGGAGCTGTTTTTT.

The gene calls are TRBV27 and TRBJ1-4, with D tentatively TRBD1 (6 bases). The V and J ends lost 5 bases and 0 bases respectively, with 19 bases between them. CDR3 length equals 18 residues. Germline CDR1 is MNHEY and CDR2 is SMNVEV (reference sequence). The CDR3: CASSPFFRQVATNEKLFF. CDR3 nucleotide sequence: TGTGCCAGCAGTCCCTTTTTCCGACAGGTTGCAACTAATGAAAAACTGTTTTTT.

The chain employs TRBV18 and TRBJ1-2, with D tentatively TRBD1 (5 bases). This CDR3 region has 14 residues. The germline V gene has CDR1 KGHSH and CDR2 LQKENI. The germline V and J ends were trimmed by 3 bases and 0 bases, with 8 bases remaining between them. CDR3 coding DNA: TGTGCCAGCTCACCGACAGAGGCTAACTATGGCTACACCTTC. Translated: CASSPTEANYGYTF.

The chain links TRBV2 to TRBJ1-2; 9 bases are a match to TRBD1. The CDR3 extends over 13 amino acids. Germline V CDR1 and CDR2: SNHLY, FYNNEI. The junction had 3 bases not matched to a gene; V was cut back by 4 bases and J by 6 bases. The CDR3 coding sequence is TGTGCCAGCAGTGGGGACAGGGTCAATGGCTACACCTTC. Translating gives CASSGDRVNGYTF.

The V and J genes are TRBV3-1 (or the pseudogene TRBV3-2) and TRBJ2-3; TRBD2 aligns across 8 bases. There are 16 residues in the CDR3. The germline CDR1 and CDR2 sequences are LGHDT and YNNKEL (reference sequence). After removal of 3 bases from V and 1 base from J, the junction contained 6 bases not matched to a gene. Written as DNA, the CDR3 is TGTGCCAGCAGCCAGGGACCCGGGGGGGGCACAGATACGCAGTATTTT. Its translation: CASSQGPGGGTDTQYF.

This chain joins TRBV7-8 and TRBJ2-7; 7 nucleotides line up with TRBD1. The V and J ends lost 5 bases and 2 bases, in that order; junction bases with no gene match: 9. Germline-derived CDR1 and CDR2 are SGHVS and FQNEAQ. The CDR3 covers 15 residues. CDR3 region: CASSPRKGQPYEQYF. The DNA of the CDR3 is TGTGCCAGCAGCCCTCGAAAGGGACAGCCCTACGAGCAGTACTTC.

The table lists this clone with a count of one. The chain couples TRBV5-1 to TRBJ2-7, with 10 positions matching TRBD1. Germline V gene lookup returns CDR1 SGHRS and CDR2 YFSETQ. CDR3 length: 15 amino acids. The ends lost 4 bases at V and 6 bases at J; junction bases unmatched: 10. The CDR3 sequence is CASSGSGTGVTEQYF. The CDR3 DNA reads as TGCGCCAGCAGCGGATCCGGGACAGGGGTAACCGAGCAGTACTTC.